These 2 T cell receptor beta chains came from one sample sequenced in a study of blood T cell repertoires in COVID-19. Here immunoSEQ multiplex PCR was the method, and the copy in TCRdb shows in-frame clones only, minus some. Of a few hundred thousand clones listed, roughly 90% are singletons. Specimen: peripheral blood. The receptors come from a man between 18 and 35 years old who had recovered from COVID-19.

The chain recombines TRBV4-2 with TRBJ1-2, with TRBD1 matching over 11 bases. CDR1 is LGHNA and CDR2 is YNFKEQ in the germline V gene. The CDR3 has 13 amino acids. V shed 3 bases and J 8 bases; nucleotides not matched to a gene: 2. CDR3 sequence reads: CASSQDRGLGYTF. The CDR3 DNA follows: TGTGCCAGCAGCCAGGACAGGGGGCTCGGCTACACCTTC.

Concerning this clone: The junction differs from germline at one of its ends, possibly a read error. This CDR3 reads CASSEAGGSHEQYF. CDR3 coding DNA: TGTGCCAGCAGTGAGGCAGGGGGCTCCCACGAGCAGTACTTC. V gene TRBV25-1 combines with J gene TRBJ2-7, with 8 bases that match TRBD1. Germline CDR1 and CDR2: MGHDK and SYGVNS. CDR3 length: 14 amino acids.